The clone carrying this TCR beta chain was recorded once. Its antigen is not identified. This entry comes from a study of cytomegalovirus exposure and HLA in healthy donors. The study ran its PCR with 60 Vbeta and 13 Jbeta primers. Only in-frame clones appear in the TCRdb table, and some are missing; sequencing was by immunoSEQ multiplex PCR. The sample contains 120,000 or so clones, 81% of which appear only once. V trimming: 3 bases; J trimming: 8 bases; junction bases outside the gene matches: 12. CDR3 length: 17 residues. Germline-derived CDR1 and CDR2 are KGHSH and LQKENI. Study-wide points: Sequence variants that were highly shared formed a cluster that was likely a sequencing artifact. A missense variant in DCLRE1C was later tied to TCR beta V- and J-gene trimming.

The rearrangement links TRBV18 to TRBJ1-6; 8 nucleotides match TRBD1. This clonotype was sampled from a man in his late teens or twenties in good health and CMV-seronegative. The specimen sequenced was PBMCs. The CDR3 protein is CASSPKQGDTQYSPLHF. The CDR3 region has the DNA TGTGCCAGCTCACCTAAACAGGGGGATACCCAGTATTCACCCCTCCACTTT.